Listed below are T cell receptor beta chains from one sample, sequenced in a study of T cells expressing NK-cell markers. TCRdb reprocessed the 5' RACE reads and reports one entry per CDR3 protein, with no DNA. This sample's table has 150,000 or so distinct CDR3 sequences. The sequencing input was blood T cells: a sorted CD56 or NKG2C T cell subset, CD4+ or CD8+ T cells, or bulk PBMC T cells (not recorded which). These receptors all stem from a woman between 18 and 70 years old in good health. CDR3s include the opening cysteine and the closing phenylalanine or tryptophan.

CDR3,V,J
CASSERYVPYEQYF,TRBV25-1,TRBJ2-7
CSAPTGSSYEQYF,TRBV20-1,TRBJ2-7
CASSTTWDSPYEQYF,TRBV27,TRBJ2-7
CASSTWGGHGYTF,TRBV12-3/TRBV12-4,TRBJ1-2
CASSTPGRDTQYF,TRBV9,TRBJ2-3
CASSAGHPGTEAFF,TRBV9,TRBJ1-1
CSAIRRLAGDSYEQYF,TRBV20-1,TRBJ2-7
CASGTSKGPQETQYF,TRBV7-2,TRBJ2-5
CASSPYQTGSYEQYF,TRBV18,TRBJ2-7
CASSERGTGGQETQYF,TRBV9,TRBJ2-5
CASSPRGRPYNEQFF,TRBV11-2,TRBJ2-1
CSASGGAFLLETQYF,TRBV20-1,TRBJ2-5